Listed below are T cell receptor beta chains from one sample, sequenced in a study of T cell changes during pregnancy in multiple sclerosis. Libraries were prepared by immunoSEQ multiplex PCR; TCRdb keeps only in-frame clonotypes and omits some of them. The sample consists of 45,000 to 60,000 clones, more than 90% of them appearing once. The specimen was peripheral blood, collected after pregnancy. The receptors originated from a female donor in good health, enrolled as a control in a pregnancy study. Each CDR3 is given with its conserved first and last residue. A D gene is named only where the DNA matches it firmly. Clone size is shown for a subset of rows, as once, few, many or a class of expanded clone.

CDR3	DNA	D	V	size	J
CASSSRTGPHEQYF	TGTGCCAGCAGTTCCCGGACAGGGCCCCACGAGCAGTACTTC	TRBD1	TRBV27	-	TRBJ2-7
CASSSEGISNQPQHF	TGTGCCAGCAGTTCGGAGGGTATAAGCAATCAGCCCCAGCATTTT	-	TRBV28	-	TRBJ1-5
CASSEIQGVRDSGHEQYF	TGTGCCAGCAGTGAAATCCAAGGGGTCCGGGACAGTGGCCACGAGCAGTACTTC	TRBD1	TRBV25-1	-	TRBJ2-7
CASSYGSGTIPDTQYF	TGTGCCAGCAGTTATGGTAGCGGGACCATCCCAGATACGCAGTATTTT	TRBD2	TRBV6-5	-	TRBJ2-3
CASSLGGRGFTDTQYF	TGTGCCAGCAGCTTAGGTGGTAGGGGCTTCACAGATACGCAGTATTTT	-	TRBV7-2	-	TRBJ2-3
CASSHDGDQETQYF	TGTGCCAGCAGCCATGACGGAGACCAAGAGACCCAGTACTTC	-	TRBV28	-	TRBJ2-5
CASSRDFSSSYEQYF	TGTGCCAGCAGTAGGGACTTTTCCAGTTCCTACGAGCAGTACTTC	-	TRBV6-5	-	TRBJ2-7
CASSASSGGRGQQYF	TGTGCCAGTAGTGCCTCTAGCGGGGGCCGAGGGCAGCAGTACTTC	TRBD2	TRBV19	-	TRBJ2-7
CASSAPGQGTDTQYF	TGTGCCAGCAGTGCGCCGGGACAAGGGACAGATACGCAGTATTTT	-	TRBV6-4	-	TRBJ2-3
CASGQDSNQPQHF	TGTGCCAGCGGACAGGATAGCAATCAGCCCCAGCATTTT	TRBD1	TRBV6-1	-	TRBJ1-5
CASTRVPESYGYTF	TGTGCCAGCACTAGGGTCCCAGAATCCTATGGCTACACCTTC	-	TRBV19	-	TRBJ1-2
CASSFWRGRGGELFF	TGCGCCAGCAGCTTCTGGAGGGGGCGAGGCGGGGAGCTGTTTTTT	-	TRBV5-1	-	TRBJ2-2
CASTSPDRVVGYTF	TGTGCCAGTACCTCGCCGGACAGGGTGGTAGGCTACACCTTC	TRBD1	TRBV19	-	TRBJ1-2
CASSYRRASTDTQYF	TGTGCCAGCAGCTACCGGCGGGCGAGCACAGATACGCAGTATTTT	-	TRBV7-2	-	TRBJ2-3
CASSFTPGQFDSGF	TGCGCCAGCAGCTTTACTCCGGGACAGTTCGATTCAGGCTTT	TRBD1	TRBV5-1	-	TRBJ1-1
CASSPTATNEKLFF	TGCGCCAGCAGCCCTACAGCAACTAATGAAAAACTGTTTTTT	-	TRBV5-1	-	TRBJ1-4
CASRGGAEFSPLHF	TGTGCCAGCCGAGGAGGGGCCGAATTTTCACCCCTCCACTTT	-	TRBV5-4	-	TRBJ1-6
CASSPGDSPTNTEAFF	TGCGCCAGCAGCCCGGGGGACAGCCCAACAAACACTGAAGCTTTCTTT	TRBD1	TRBV5-1	-	TRBJ1-1
CASSVGAGSGETQYF	TGTGCCAGCAGCGTAGGGGCAGGGAGCGGGGAGACCCAGTACTTC	-	TRBV9	once	TRBJ2-5
CASSRQGVNEQFF	TGTGCCAGCAGTAGACAGGGAGTGAATGAGCAGTTCTTC	TRBD1	TRBV6-5	once	TRBJ2-1
CATSTLSGHEQFF	TGTGCCACCAGCACGCTCAGCGGCCATGAGCAGTTCTTC	-	TRBV15	-	TRBJ2-1
CASSRVTGRDEKLFF	TGTGCCAGCAGCCGGGTGACAGGGAGAGATGAAAAACTGTTTTTT	TRBD1	TRBV7-2	-	TRBJ1-4
CASSRQGTNTEAFF	TGCGCCAGCAGCCGACAGGGAACGAACACTGAAGCTTTCTTT	TRBD1	TRBV5-1	-	TRBJ1-1
CASSESQFDEQYF	TGTGCCAGCAGTGAGTCGCAGTTTGACGAGCAGTACTTC	-	TRBV6-1	once	TRBJ2-7
CASFRRDRDEKLFF	TGTGCCAGCTTTAGGCGGGACAGGGACGAAAAACTGTTTTTT	TRBD1	TRBV5-6	-	TRBJ1-4
CASSLASRFDEQFF	TGTGCCAGCAGCTTGGCTAGCCGTTTCGATGAGCAGTTCTTC	-	TRBV5-4	-	TRBJ2-1
CASSGAPGNSPLHF	TGTGCCAGCAGTGGGGCCCCTGGTAATTCACCCCTCCACTTT	-	TRBV25-1	-	TRBJ1-6
CASSLLGGSYNSPLHF	TGCGCCAGCAGCCTCTTAGGGGGATCCTATAATTCACCCCTCCACTTT	-	TRBV4-1	few	TRBJ1-6
CASSSRAGTEAFF	TGTGCCAGCAGCTCCAGGGCGGGGACTGAAGCTTTCTTT	-	TRBV5-4	-	TRBJ1-1
CASSISGGSQPQHF	TGTGCCAGTAGTATCTCAGGGGGCAGTCAGCCCCAGCATTTT	TRBD1	TRBV19	-	TRBJ1-5
CASSWTDRTQGNYGYTF	TGTGCCAGCAGCTGGACCGATCGAACTCAGGGGAACTATGGCTACACCTTC	-	TRBV4-2	-	TRBJ1-2
CAWSSRGQGDTEAFF	TGTGCCTGGAGTTCCCGAGGCCAGGGGGACACTGAAGCTTTCTTT	TRBD1	TRBV30	few	TRBJ1-1
CASGPSVGYEQYF	TGTGCCAGCGGACCTAGCGTCGGCTACGAGCAGTACTTC	-	TRBV7-2	-	TRBJ2-7
CAWSPSTDFSYEQYF	TGTGCCTGGAGTCCATCGACAGATTTCTCCTACGAGCAGTACTTC	-	TRBV30	-	TRBJ2-7
CASSVGTGGAFALTDTQYF	TGTGCCAGCAGCGTCGGGACAGGGGGCGCCTTCGCACTCACAGATACGCAGTATTTT	TRBD1	TRBV7-2	-	TRBJ2-3
CSQNADTEAFF	TGCAGCCAAAATGCGGACACTGAAGCTTTCTTT	-	TRBV20-1	-	TRBJ1-1
CASSTDLWDRGYTDTQYF	TGTGCCAGTAGTACTGACCTCTGGGACAGGGGTTACACAGATACGCAGTATTTT	TRBD1	TRBV19	-	TRBJ2-3
CASSLSTSGSNEQYF	TGTGCCAGCAGTTTAAGCACTAGCGGGAGTAACGAGCAGTACTTC	TRBD2	TRBV28	-	TRBJ2-7
CSARGDRAYTF	TGCAGTGCTAGAGGGGACAGGGCCTACACCTTC	TRBD1	TRBV20-1	-	TRBJ1-2
CASSPVGVNSPLHF	TGTGCCAGCAGCCCCGTAGGGGTTAATTCACCCCTCCACTTT	-	TRBV9	-	TRBJ1-6
CASSPSGRPGYGYTF	TGTGCCAGCTCACCTTCCGGGAGGCCGGGCTATGGCTACACCTTC	-	TRBV18	-	TRBJ1-2
CASSMQANQPQHF	TGTGCCAGTAGTATGCAGGCGAATCAGCCCCAGCATTTT	-	TRBV19	once	TRBJ1-5
CASSLTGTVNTGELFF	TGTGCCAGCTCACTTACCGGGACAGTGAACACCGGGGAGCTGTTTTTT	TRBD1	TRBV18	-	TRBJ2-2
CASSRRTGYEQYF	TGTGCCAGTAGCCGTCGGACAGGGTACGAGCAGTACTTC	TRBD1	TRBV11-2	-	TRBJ2-7
CASSLGLQGGYTF	TGCGCCAGCAGCTTGGGGCTGCAGGGAGGCTACACCTTC	-	TRBV5-1	-	TRBJ1-2
CASSSPGQGVESSYEQYF	TGTGCCAGCAGCTCCCCCGGCCAAGGGGTAGAAAGCTCCTACGAGCAGTACTTC	-	TRBV28	-	TRBJ2-7
CASRVTGVMTYEQYF	TGTGCCAGCAGGGTGACAGGGGTGATGACCTACGAGCAGTACTTC	TRBD1	TRBV2	-	TRBJ2-7
CASSMDITRGFYF	TGTGCCAGCAGCATGGATATAACAAGGGGGTTTTACTTC	-	TRBV28	-	TRBJ2-4
CASSALAGEVNEQFF	TGTGCCAGCTCAGCACTAGCGGGAGAAGTGAATGAGCAGTTCTTC	TRBD2	TRBV18	-	TRBJ2-1